The sample holds a few counts of the clone carrying this TCR beta chain. TCRdb re-called the PCR reads through MiXCR, storing one row per CDR3 protein. The table lists some 10,000 distinct CDR3 sequences, approximately 55% of them singletons. The data originate from a study of CD4 and CD8 cells across lung adenocarcinoma regions. The V gene's germline CDR1 is MNHEY and CDR2 SMNVEV (reference sequence). The CDR3 runs to 17 residues. V shed 6 bases, J shed 0 bases, and the junction held 11 bases outside the gene matches. Localized lung adenocarcinoma, a non-small cell lung cancer, affected the donors. The source material was CD8+ T cells from the margin of a lung tumor. The V and J genes are TRBV27 and TRBJ2-1; 7 nucleotides align to TRBD2. This receptor was identified in a female donor with lung adenocarcinoma. The CD4 and CD8 labels of this study may be unreliable. The CDR3 nucleotides are TGTGCCAGCAGCCTATGGGGGGGGGGTGACTCCTACAATGAGCAGTTCTTC. Translation gives CASSLWGGGDSYNEQFF.